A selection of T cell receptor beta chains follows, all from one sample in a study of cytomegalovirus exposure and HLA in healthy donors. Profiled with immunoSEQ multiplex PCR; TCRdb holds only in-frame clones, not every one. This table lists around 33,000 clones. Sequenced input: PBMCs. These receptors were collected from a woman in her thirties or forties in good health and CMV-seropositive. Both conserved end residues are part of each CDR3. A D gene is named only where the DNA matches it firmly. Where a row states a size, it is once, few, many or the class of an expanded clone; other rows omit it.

TGCGCCAGCAGCTTGCGAGGGACAGGGGGCGCGTCGGCCGGGGAGCTGTTTTTT | CASSLRGTGGASAGELFF | NA | TRBD1 | TRBJ2-2 | TRBV5-1
TGTGCTACCGCAGGGAGCACAGATACGCAGTATTTT | CATAGSTDTQYF | NA | NA | TRBJ2-3 | TRBV12-5
TGCGCCAGCAGCCAAGCGCTGGCGGCAGATACGCAGTATTTT | CASSQALAADTQYF | NA | NA | TRBJ2-3 | TRBV4-1
TGCGCCAGCAGCGCAGGGGGCAATGGCTACACCTTC | CASSAGGNGYTF | NA | TRBD1 | TRBJ1-2 | TRBV5-1
TGTGCCAGCGCCCGGGACAGGAGCTCCTACGAGCAGTACTTC | CASARDRSSYEQYF | NA | TRBD1 | TRBJ2-7 | TRBV6-5
TGTGCCATCAACCGAGGACAGAACTACGAGCAGTACTTC | CAINRGQNYEQYF | NA | NA | TRBJ2-7 | TRBV10-3
TGTGCCAACCCGGGGTCTCCCCGAGGGTACGAGCAGTACTTC | CANPGSPRGYEQYF | NA | NA | TRBJ2-7 | TRBV6-1
TGCGCCAGCAGCTTGGTGACAGCCACGATACCCGGGGAGCTGTTTTTT | CASSLVTATIPGELFF | medium-sized | NA | TRBJ2-2 | TRBV5-1
TGTGCCAGCAGCTCCCACTACGAGCAGTACTTC | CASSSHYEQYF | NA | NA | TRBJ2-7 | TRBV7-9
TGTGCCAGCAGTTCGGGACTAGCGGGAAACGAGCAGTACTTC | CASSSGLAGNEQYF | NA | TRBD2 | TRBJ2-7 | TRBV6-5
TGTGCCAGCAGTTTGACAGGGGGCTTCAACACCGGGGAGCTGTTTTTT | CASSLTGGFNTGELFF | NA | TRBD1 | TRBJ2-2 | TRBV6-5
TGTGCCAGCGGGTCTCCGAGGTTCGAGGCGGTAACCCTTGGCGAGCAGTTCTTC | CASGSPRFEAVTLGEQFF | NA | NA | TRBJ2-1 | TRBV28
TGTGCCAGCAGGCGACTACAGGGCAACACTGAAGCTTTCTTT | CASRRLQGNTEAFF | NA | NA | TRBJ1-1 | TRBV6-5
TGTGCCAGCAGCCAGACGGGACTAGCGGTTTACAATGAGCAGTTCTTC | CASSQTGLAVYNEQFF | NA | TRBD2 | TRBJ2-1 | TRBV7-9
TGTGCCAGCAGCTCCGGGACAGGGGTTCGGCAGACAGATACGCAGTATTTT | CASSSGTGVRQTDTQYF | NA | TRBD1 | TRBJ2-3 | TRBV5-4
TGTGCCAGCAGCGTGGACAGGAACTATGGCTACACCTTC | CASSVDRNYGYTF | NA | TRBD1 | TRBJ1-2 | TRBV9
TGCGCCAGCAGCTTACCCGGGACAGGCACCGGGGAGCTGTTTTTT | CASSLPGTGTGELFF | NA | TRBD1 | TRBJ2-2 | TRBV5-1
TGTGCCAGCTCCGCGAACACAGATACGCAGTATTTT | CASSANTDTQYF | NA | NA | TRBJ2-3 | TRBV28
TGTGCCAGCAGCTTATATTCAGGGTCCTACGAGCAGTACTTC | CASSLYSGSYEQYF | NA | NA | TRBJ2-7 | TRBV11-2
TGTGCCAGCTCACCACAGGGGGCTCAGACTGAAGCTTTCTTT | CASSPQGAQTEAFF | NA | TRBD1 | TRBJ1-1 | TRBV18
TGTGCCAGCAGCTTGGCTGGGGGCCCCAATCAGCCCCAGCATTTT | CASSLAGGPNQPQHF | NA | NA | TRBJ1-5 | TRBV5-5
TGTGCCAGCAGTTCGCAGCTGGACAGGGCAGATACGCAGTATTTT | CASSSQLDRADTQYF | NA | TRBD1 | TRBJ2-3 | TRBV28
TGTGCCAGCAGCTCGAGACACGTCGTCCACGAGCAGTACTTC | CASSSRHVVHEQYF | NA | NA | TRBJ2-7 | TRBV11-2
TGTGCCAGCAGTTTACTAGCCCTGGTAAATGAGCAGTTCTTC | CASSLLALVNEQFF | NA | NA | TRBJ2-1 | TRBV28
TGTGCCAGCAGCGCCGCCGGACAGACCTACGAGCAGTACTTC | CASSAAGQTYEQYF | NA | NA | TRBJ2-7 | TRBV9
TGTGCCATCTTTGCGGGGCATGAGCAGTTCTTC | CAIFAGHEQFF | NA | NA | TRBJ2-1 | TRBV2
TGCGCCAGCAGCCAGGGAGCGGGGCTAGCCCTGGGGGCCAATGAGCAGTTCTTC | CASSQGAGLALGANEQFF | NA | NA | TRBJ2-1 | TRBV4-3